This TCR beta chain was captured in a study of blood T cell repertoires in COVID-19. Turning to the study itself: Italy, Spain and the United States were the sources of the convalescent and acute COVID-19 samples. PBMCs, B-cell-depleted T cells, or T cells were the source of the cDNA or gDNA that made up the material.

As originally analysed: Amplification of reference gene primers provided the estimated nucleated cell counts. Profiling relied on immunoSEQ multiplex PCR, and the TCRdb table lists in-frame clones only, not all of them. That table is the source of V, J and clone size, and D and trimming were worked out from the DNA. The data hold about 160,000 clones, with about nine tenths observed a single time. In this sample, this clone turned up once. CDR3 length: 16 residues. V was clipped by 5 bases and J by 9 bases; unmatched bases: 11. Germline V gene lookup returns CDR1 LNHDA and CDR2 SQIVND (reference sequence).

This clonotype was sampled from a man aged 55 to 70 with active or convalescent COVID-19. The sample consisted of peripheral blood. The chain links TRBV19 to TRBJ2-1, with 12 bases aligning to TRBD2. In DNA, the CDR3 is TGTGCCAGTAGTGAATCTAGCGGGGGGGCCAGGGGTGAGCAGTTCTTC. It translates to CASSESSGGARGEQFF. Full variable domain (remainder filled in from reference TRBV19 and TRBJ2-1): DGGITQSPKYLFRKEGQNVTLSCEQNLNHDAMYWYRQDPGQGLRLIYYSQIVNDFQKGDIAEGYSVSREKKESFPLTVTSAQKNPTAFYLCASSESSGGARGEQFFGPGTRLTVL.